This TCR beta chain was sequenced in a study of vaccination effects on CD4 cells after COVID-19 (dated by TCRdb to between 2021 and 2024). General notes on the study: Each participant received two doses of an mRNA SARS-CoV-2 vaccine, either BNT162b2 or mRNA-1273. The study compared SARS-CoV-2 spike-specific CD4+ TCR repertoires before and after mRNA vaccination in COVID-19 convalescent patients and infection-naive vaccine recipients. Cultures from other donors in the study were sequenced with the Oncomine TCR Beta short-read assay on an Illumina iSeq 100. Altogether, approximately 10 COVID-19 convalescent patients and 4 SARS-CoV-2-naive healthy vaccine recipients made up the full study.

Trimming removed 2 bases from V and 3 bases from J; the gene matches leave 4 bases unexplained. The cysteine opens and the phenylalanine closes a CDR3 of 15 amino acids. This entry keeps only the CDR3 DNA: 45 bases, framed from base 1. Reading the germline V gene gives CDR1 MNHEY and CDR2 SVGAGI. In the ViraFEST assay, PBMC were stimulated with viral peptide pools, and antigen-specific CD4+ T cell clonotypes were then identified by expansion using TCR sequencing. After approximately 11 days of culture, CD4+ T cells were isolated with the EasySep CD4+ T cell isolation kit. The absence of prior SARS-CoV-2 infection in healthy vaccine recipients was confirmed by negative nucleocapsid antibodies before and after vaccination. Roughly 1.9 million PBMC per well were cultured with approximately 10 ug/ml peptides in IMDM containing 5% human AB serum, approximately 9.9 IU/ml IL-2 and gentamicin. Half of the culture medium was replaced with fresh IL-2-containing medium on days 3 and 7. Unless noted otherwise, every peptide stimulation condition was cultured in triplicate wells. PBMC were separated from whole blood using Ficoll-Paque Plus gradient centrifugation and were then either cryopreserved at -140C or used fresh. The overlapping peptide pools covered the spike proteins of SARS-CoV-2 as well as those of the common cold coronaviruses HCoV-NL63, HCoV-OC43 and HCoV-229E. The QIAamp micro DNA kit was used to extract genomic DNA from the cultured CD4+ T cells.

What the research found in general, with its limitations: Marked clonal contraction was observed in both infection-induced and vaccine-induced clones at late post-vaccination timepoints, consistent with waning T cell responses. In healthy vaccine recipients, vaccine-induced clones were almost all SARS-CoV-2 mono-reactive, with only 1 of 255 cross-reactive with common cold coronaviruses. The study was limited by a small number of convalescent patients and lacked early post-infection timepoints.

Receptors were amplified or captured by the immunoSEQ multiplex PCR assay. DNA from the cultured, isolated CD4+ T cells was subjected to TCR beta CDR3 sequencing. Under the source paper's analysis protocol: Non-productive TCR sequences were removed, reads were trimmed to the CDR3 region, and CDR3s of at least 7 amino acids were retained. The MANAFEST web app was used to identify antigen-specific clonotypes by comparing expansion in peptide wells with expansion in reference cultures. To be called positive, a clone needed expansion at FDR<0.05 compared with the reference and with all other wells, an odds ratio greater than 5, and a frequency greater than 0.1% in two replicate wells. A clonotype was called cross-reactive if it was significantly expanded both in SARS-CoV-2 spike wells and in at least one common cold coronavirus spike condition. Using the stringdist R package, CDR3 similarity was measured by Levenshtein distance, and unrooted trees were constructed with ape in R 3.6.1. As stored in TCRdb, this immuneACCESS dataset retains in-frame rearrangements with V and J assigned. A fraction of the clones does not appear; measured against another copy, unresolved V genes explain less than half of the discrepancy, and the remainder lacks a known reason. V and J calls and clone size are given by that table; D and trimming were obtained from the DNA. Here the sample has tens of thousands of clones; approximately 72% occur a single time. The ten largest account for 9.1% of the sample.

Comment on this clone: Its antigen has not been determined. No base quality information exists; no much larger clone differs at one position.

The V and J segments used are TRBV6-5 and TRBJ1-3; 7 bases in the middle match TRBD1. This clonotype originated in a human donor who received a COVID-19 vaccine. The source material was CD4+ T cells from PBMCs cultured with HCoV-NL63 spike peptides, sampled before COVID-19 vaccination. Taken with the paper, the label for cell subset or site translates to: HCoV-NL63 spike overlapping peptide pool stimulation. The DNA is TGTGCCAGCAGTTACGGGCAGGGGGGTGGAAACACCATATATTTT. The translation is CASSYGQGGGNTIYF.